The clone carrying this T cell receptor (beta chain) was seen repeatedly, ten times or more. Its antigen is unknown. These data belong to a study of T-cell reconstitution after alpha-beta-depleted transplantation in children. Study-wide results and caveats: In some patients, recipient T cells and intrathymic progenitors surviving conditioning explained high day-60 diversity. Newly produced T cells mostly accounted for T-cell counts and diversity one year post-transplant. About two months after transplant, alpha-beta T cells reportedly came from several hundred expanded graft clones.

Germline V gives CDR1 SQVTM, CDR2 ANQGSEA. The CDR3 covers 15 residues. V lost 2 bases to trimming and J lost 4 bases, with 15 bases between them. A library of TCRbeta sequences, prepared with unique molecular identifiers, was generated. TCRdb analysed the PCR reads with MiXCR anew, one entry per CDR3 protein. The sample has 900,000 or so distinct CDR3 sequences, less than 20% seen once. The rearrangement links TRBV29-1 to TRBJ2-1, with D unresolved. The TCR originated in a male patient younger than 18 who had a stem cell transplant for acute lymphoblastic leukemia, so the T cells may come from the graft donor. Source: PBMCs, mostly from graft donor cells, taken 360 days after TCRalphabeta/CD19-depleted stem cell transplant. The CDR3 loop is CSVETWQLPYNEQFF. CDR3 bases: TGCAGCGTTGAAACCTGGCAGCTACCTTACAATGAGCAGTTCTTC.